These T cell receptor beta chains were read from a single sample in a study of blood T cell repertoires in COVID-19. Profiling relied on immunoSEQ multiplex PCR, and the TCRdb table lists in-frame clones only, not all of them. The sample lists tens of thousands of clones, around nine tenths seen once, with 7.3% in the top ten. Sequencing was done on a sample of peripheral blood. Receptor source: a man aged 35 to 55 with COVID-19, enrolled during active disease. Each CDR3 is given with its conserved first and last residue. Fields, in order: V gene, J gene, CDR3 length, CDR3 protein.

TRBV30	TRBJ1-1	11	CAWREPEAAFF
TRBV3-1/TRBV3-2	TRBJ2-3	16	CASSPRLAGGTDTQYF
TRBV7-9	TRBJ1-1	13	CASSSLLNTEAFF
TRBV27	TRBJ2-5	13	CASKGTVEETQYF
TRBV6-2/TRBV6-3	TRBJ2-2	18	CASSYPIFGDRRTGELFF
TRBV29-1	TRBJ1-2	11	CSVLQGYGYTF
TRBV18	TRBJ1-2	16	CASSPPGTGTVGGYTF
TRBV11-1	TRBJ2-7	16	CASSSPIRDRSYEQYF
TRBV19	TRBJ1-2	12	CASSMQGVGYTF
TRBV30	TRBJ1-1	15	CAWSVRDRSRTEAFF
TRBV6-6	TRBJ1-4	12	CATWGGDEKLFF
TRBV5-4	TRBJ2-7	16	CASSSGGRDRVYEQYF
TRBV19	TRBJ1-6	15	CASSMGDSLGSPLHF
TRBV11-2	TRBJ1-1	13	CASSQDRDTEAFF
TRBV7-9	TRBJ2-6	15	CASSFRGGGANVLTF
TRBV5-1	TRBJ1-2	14	CASSLAGINYGYTF
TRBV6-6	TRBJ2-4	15	CASSYSVGGENIQYF
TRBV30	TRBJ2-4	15	CAWSSDLAGKNIQYF
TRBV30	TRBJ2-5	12	CAWSDGEVTQYF
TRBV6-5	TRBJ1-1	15	CASSYSIGFNTEAFF
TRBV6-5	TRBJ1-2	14	CASSYGQGSYGYTF
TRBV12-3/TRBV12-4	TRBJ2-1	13	CASSPRLAGEQFF
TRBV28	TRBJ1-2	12	CASSPPLSGYTF
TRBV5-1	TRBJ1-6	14	CASSRRPDDSPLHF
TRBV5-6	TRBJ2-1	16	CASSLEWSSSYNEQFF
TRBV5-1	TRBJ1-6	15	CASSFGGDYNSPLHF
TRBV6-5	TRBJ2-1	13	CASSSGGWGEQFF
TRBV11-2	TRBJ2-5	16	CASSLVGTGNQETQYF
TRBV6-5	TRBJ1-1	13	CASWTGANTEAFF
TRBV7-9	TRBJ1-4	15	CASSLMGQGDEKLFF
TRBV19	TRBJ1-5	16	CASSRWGGDSNQPQHF
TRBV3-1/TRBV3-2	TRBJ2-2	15	CASSQYSGGPGELFF
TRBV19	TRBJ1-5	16	CASSTLLQGAVQPQHF
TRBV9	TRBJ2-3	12	CASSVGIDTQYF
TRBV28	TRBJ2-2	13	CASSWQGSGELFF
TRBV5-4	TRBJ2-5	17	CASSPGRTSGDQETQYF
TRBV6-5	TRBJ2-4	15	CASSIQWSPRNIQYF
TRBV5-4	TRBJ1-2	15	CASSPGGLQRGGYTF
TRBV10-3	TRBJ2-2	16	CAISPSGGSYTGELFF
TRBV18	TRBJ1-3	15	CASSPSRDSGNTIYF
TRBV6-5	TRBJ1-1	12	CASSRGYTEAFF
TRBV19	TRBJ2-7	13	CASSIQGGDEQYF
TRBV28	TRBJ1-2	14	CASSLGQDNYGYTF
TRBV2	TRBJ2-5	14	CASSVRRIDETQYF
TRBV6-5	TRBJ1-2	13	CASTSGQDRVYTF
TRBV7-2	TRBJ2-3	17	CASSLESGLGVGDTQYF
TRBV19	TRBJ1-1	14	CASSIGTGVFSAFF
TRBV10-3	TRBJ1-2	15	CAISDQAGYGYGYTF
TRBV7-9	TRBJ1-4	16	CASSSQTVATNEKLFF
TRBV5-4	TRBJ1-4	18	CASSPSITRGATNEKLFF
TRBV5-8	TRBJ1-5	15	CASRSRQTGNQPQHF